This T cell receptor (beta chain) was identified during a study of early T cells in non-severe SARS-CoV-2 infection. The CDR3 is 15 residues long. CDR1 is SGHRS, CDR2 YFSETQ, per germline. Trimming cost V 0 bases and J 4 bases, with 13 bases left between them. Using its own MiXCR run on the 5' RACE reads, TCRdb lists one record per CDR3 protein. The data show under 100,000 distinct CDR3 sequences, 9.5% to 12% seen once. Sequenced: whole blood. The TCR was taken from an adult who was a healthcare worker with PCR-confirmed SARS-CoV-2 infection or an uninfected control (not recorded which). The chain uses TRBV5-1 and TRBJ1-1; D unresolved. Here the CDR3 reads CASSLDGPGGTEAFF. The CDR3 DNA reads TGCGCCAGCAGCTTGGATGGACCAGGAGGCACTGAAGCTTTCTTT.